This T cell receptor beta chain was recorded in a study of blood T cell repertoires in COVID-19. Losses at the gene ends were 5 bases for V and 8 bases for J; bases not matched to a gene: 7. This CDR3 is 15 amino acids long. The germline V gene has CDR1 MDHEN and CDR2 SYDVKM. Data came from immunoSEQ multiplex PCR; TCRdb stores just in-frame clones and leaves some out. The sample holds hundreds of thousands of clones, around 88% seen once. The sequence derives from a woman in her seventies with COVID-19, enrolled during active disease. V and J are TRBV28 and TRBJ1-6, with 9 bases that match TRBD1. The sample comprised peripheral blood. CDR3 in amino acids: CASSRRDRDYSPLHF. CDR3 sequence (DNA): TGTGCCAGCAGTCGCCGGGACAGGGATTATTCACCCCTCCACTTT.